This TCR beta chain was captured in a study of cytomegalovirus exposure and HLA in healthy donors. PCR primers comprised 60 Vbeta and 13 Jbeta primers. Produced via immunoSEQ multiplex PCR; TCRdb's table is partial and in-frame only. This repertoire comprises under 95,000 clones; its ten largest clones make up around 4%. The germline V gene has CDR1 SGDLS and CDR2 YYNGEE. V was trimmed by 0 bases and J by 5 bases, leaving 11 bases between them. The CDR3 length is 14 residues. Study-wide results and caveats: A later analysis found most CMV-associated TCR beta chains apparently HLA-restricted. Altogether, 150 to 200 TCR beta chains were recorded as cytomegalovirus-associated. Rarity held for most TCR sequences, but there were some public TCRs that occurred in many donors.

With regard to this clone: Its antigen is as yet unknown.

This clonotype was sampled from a man younger than 35 in good health and CMV-seropositive. The chain combines TRBV9 with TRBJ1-2, with unresolved D. Sequencing was carried out using PBMCs. The CDR3 loop is CASSVGQDVYGYTF. Here the CDR3 DNA reads TGTGCCAGCAGCGTAGGACAAGATGTATATGGCTACACCTTC.